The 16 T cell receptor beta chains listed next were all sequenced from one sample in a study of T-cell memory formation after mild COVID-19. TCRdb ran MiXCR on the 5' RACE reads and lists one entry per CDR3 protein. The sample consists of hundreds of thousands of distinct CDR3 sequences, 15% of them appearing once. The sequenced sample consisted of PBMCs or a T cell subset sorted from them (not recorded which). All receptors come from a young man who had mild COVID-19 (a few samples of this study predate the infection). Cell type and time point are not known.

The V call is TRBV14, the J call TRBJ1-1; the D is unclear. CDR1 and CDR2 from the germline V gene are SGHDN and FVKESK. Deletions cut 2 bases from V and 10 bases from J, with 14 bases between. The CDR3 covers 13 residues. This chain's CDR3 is CASSQFSKWRAFF. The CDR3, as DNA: TGTGCCAGCAGCCAATTTTCTAAGTGGAGAGCTTTCTTT. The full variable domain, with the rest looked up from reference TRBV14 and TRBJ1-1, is EAGVTQFPSHSVIEKGQTVTLRCDPISGHDNLYWYRRVMGKEIKFLLHFVKESKQDESGMPNNRFLAERTGGTYSTLKVQPAELEDSGVYFCASSQFSKWRAFFGQGTRLTVV.

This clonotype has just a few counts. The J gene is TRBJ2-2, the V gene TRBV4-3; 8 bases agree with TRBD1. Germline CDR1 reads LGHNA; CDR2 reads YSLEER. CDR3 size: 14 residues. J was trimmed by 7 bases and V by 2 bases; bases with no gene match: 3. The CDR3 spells CASSQRQGIGELFF. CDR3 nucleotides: TGCGCCAGCAGCCAAAGACAGGGGATCGGGGAGCTGTTTTTT.

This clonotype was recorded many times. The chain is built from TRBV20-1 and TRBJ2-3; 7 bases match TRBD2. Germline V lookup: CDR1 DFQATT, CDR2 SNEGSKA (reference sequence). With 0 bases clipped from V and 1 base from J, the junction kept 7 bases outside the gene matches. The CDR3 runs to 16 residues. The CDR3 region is CSARDSSGDRTDTQYF. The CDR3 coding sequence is TGCAGTGCTAGAGATTCCAGCGGGGACCGCACAGATACGCAGTATTTT.

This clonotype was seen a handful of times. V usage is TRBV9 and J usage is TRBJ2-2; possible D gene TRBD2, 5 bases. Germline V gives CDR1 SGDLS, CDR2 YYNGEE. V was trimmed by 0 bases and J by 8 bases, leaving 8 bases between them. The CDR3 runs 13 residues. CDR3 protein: CASSVGTAGELFF. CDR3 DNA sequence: TGTGCCAGCAGCGTAGGGACTGCTGGGGAGCTGTTTTTT.

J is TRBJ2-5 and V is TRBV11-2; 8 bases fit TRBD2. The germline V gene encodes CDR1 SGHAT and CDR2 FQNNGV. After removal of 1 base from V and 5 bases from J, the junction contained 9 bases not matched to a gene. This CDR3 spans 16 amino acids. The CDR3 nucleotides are TGTGCCAGCAGCTTAGGGCAGGCCGGGAGGGTGGAGACCCAGTACTTC. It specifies CASSLGQAGRVETQYF.

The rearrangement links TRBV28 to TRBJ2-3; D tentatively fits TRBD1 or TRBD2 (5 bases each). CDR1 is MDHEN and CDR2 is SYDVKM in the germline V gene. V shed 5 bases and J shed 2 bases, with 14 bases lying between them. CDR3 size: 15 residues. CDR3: CASSEGQGLTDTQYF. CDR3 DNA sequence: TGTGCCAGCAGTGAGGGCCAGGGCCTCACAGATACGCAGTATTTT.

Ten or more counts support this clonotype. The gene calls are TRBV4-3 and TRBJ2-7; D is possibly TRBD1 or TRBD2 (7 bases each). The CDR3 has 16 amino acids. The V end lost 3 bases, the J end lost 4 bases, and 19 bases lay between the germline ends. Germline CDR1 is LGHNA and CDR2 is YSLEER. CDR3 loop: CASSQTDREGFYEQYF. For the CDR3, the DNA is TGCGCCAGCAGCCAGACAGACAGGGAGGGATTTTACGAGCAGTACTTC.

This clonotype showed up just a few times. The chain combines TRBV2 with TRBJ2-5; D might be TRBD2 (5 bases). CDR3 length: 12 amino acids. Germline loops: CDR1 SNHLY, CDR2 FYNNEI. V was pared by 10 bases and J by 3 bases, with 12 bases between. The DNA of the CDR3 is TGTGCCACCGGGGTAAGGGAAGAGACCCAGTACTTC. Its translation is CATGVREETQYF.

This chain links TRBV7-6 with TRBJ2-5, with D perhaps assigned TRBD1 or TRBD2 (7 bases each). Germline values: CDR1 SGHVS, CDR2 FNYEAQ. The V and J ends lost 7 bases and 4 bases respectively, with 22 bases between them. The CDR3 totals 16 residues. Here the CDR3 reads CASTGGGRGHVETQYF. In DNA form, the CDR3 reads TGTGCCAGCACCGGTGGGGGGAGGGGGCATGTAGAGACCCAGTACTTC.

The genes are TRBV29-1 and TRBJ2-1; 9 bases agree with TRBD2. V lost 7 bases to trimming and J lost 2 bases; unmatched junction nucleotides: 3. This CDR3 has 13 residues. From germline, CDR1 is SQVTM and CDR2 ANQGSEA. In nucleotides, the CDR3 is TGCAGCGCTGCTAGCGGGACCTACAATGAGCAGTTCTTC. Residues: CSAASGTYNEQFF.

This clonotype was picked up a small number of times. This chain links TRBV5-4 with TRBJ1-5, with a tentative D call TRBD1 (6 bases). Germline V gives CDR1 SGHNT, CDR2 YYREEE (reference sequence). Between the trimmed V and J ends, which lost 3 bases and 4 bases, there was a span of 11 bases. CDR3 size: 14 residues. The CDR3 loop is CASSSGGTNQPQHF. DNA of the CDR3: TGTGCCAGCAGCTCTGGAGGGACAAATCAGCCCCAGCATTTT.

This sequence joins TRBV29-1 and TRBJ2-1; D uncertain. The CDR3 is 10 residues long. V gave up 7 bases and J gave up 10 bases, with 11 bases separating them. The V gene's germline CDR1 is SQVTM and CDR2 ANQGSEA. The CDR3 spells CSAEVHEQFF. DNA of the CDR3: TGCAGCGCCGAGGTGCACGAGCAGTTCTTC.

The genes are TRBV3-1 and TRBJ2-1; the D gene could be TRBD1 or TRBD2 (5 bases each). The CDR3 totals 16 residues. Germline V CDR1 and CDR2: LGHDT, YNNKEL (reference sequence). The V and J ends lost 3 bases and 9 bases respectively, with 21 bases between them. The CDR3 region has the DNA TGTGCCAGCAGCCACAGAGGTCGGGGTTTTGGGGGTGAGCAGTTCTTC. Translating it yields CASSHRGRGFGGEQFF.

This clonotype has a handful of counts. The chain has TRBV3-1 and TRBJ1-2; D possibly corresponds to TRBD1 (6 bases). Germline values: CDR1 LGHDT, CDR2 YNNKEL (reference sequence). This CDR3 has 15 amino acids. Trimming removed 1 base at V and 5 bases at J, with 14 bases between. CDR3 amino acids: CASSQVPQGRYGYTF. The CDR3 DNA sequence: TGTGCCAGCAGCCAAGTCCCCCAGGGGCGGTATGGCTACACCTTC. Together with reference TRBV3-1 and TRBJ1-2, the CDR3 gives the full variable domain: DTAVSQTPKYLVTQMGNDKSIKCEQNLGHDTMYWYKQDSKKFLKIMFSYNNKELIINETVPNRFSPKSPDKAHLNLHINSLELGDSAVYFCASSQVPQGRYGYTFGSGTRLTVV.

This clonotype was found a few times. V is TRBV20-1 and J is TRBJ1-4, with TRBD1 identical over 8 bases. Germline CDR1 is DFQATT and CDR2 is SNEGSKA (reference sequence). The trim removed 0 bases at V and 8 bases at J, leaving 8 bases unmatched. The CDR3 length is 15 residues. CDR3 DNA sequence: TGCAGTGCTAGAGATCTAGGACAGGGAGGCGAAAAACTGTTTTTT. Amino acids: CSARDLGQGGEKLFF.

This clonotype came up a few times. Here the CDR3 DNA reads TGTGCCAGCAGCCCCGTAGCGGGGGGAGAGACCCAGTACTTC. It translates to CASSPVAGGETQYF. The chain combines TRBV5-4 with TRBJ2-5; 10 nucleotides agree with TRBD2. There are 14 residues in the CDR3. The V segment lost 4 bases and the J segment 4 bases; nucleotides outside the gene matches: 4. Per the germline V gene, CDR1 is SGHNT and CDR2 is YYREEE (reference sequence).